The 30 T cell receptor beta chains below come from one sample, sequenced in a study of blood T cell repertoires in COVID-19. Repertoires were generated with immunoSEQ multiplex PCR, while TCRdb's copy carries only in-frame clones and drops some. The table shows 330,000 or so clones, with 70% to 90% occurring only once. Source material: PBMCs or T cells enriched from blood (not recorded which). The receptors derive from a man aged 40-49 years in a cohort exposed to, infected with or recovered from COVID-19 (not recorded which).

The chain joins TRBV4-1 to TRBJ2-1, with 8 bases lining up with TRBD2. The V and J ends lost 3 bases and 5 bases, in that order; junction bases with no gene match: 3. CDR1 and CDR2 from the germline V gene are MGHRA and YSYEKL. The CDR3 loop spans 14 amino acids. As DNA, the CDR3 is TGCGCCAGCAGCCATACTAGCGGTAACAATGAGCAGTTCTTC. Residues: CASSHTSGNNEQFF.

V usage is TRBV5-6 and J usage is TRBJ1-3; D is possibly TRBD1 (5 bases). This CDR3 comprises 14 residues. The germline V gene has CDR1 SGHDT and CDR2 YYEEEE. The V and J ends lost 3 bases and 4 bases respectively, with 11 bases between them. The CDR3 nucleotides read TGTGCCAGCAGCTGGTGGACACGAGGAAACACCATATATTTT. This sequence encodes CASSWWTRGNTIYF.

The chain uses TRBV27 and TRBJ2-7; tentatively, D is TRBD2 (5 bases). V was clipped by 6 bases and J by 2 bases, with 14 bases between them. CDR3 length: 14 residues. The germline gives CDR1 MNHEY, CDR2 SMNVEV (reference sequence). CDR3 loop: CASRSLDSAYEQYF. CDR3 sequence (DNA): TGTGCCAGCAGATCTCTGGACTCGGCCTACGAGCAGTACTTC.

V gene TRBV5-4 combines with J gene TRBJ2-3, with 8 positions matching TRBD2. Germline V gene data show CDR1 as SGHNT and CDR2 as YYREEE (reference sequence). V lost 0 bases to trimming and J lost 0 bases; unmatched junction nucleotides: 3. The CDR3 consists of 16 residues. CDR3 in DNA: TGTGCCAGCAGCTTGGCCCTAGCGGGTAGCACAGATACGCAGTATTTT. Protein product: CASSLALAGSTDTQYF.

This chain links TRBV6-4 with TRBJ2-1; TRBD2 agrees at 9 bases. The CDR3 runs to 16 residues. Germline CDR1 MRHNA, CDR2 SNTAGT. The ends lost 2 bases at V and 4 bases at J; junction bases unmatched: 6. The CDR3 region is CASSDLAGSSYNEQFF. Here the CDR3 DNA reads TGTGCCAGCAGTGACCTAGCGGGATCCTCTTACAATGAGCAGTTCTTC.

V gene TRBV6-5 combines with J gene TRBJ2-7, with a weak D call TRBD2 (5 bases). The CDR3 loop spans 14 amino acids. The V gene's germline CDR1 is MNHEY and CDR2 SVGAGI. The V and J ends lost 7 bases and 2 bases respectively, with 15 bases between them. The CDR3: CASTSGLGTYEQYF. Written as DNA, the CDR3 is TGTGCCAGCACCTCTGGACTGGGGACCTACGAGCAGTACTTC.

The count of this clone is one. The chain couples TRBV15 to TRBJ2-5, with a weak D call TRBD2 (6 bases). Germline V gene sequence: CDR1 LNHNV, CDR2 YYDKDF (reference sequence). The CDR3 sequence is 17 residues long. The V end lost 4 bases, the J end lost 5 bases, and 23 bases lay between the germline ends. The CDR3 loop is CATSIGAPRERGETQYF. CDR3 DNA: TGTGCCACCAGCATCGGCGCACCGCGGGAACGGGGGGAGACCCAGTACTTC. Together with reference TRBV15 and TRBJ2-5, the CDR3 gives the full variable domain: DAMVIQNPRYQVTQFGKPVTLSCSQTLNHNVMYWYQQKSSQAPKLLFHYYDKDFNNEADTPDNFQSRRPNTSFCFLDIRSPGLGDTAMYLCATSIGAPRERGETQYFGPGTRLLVL.

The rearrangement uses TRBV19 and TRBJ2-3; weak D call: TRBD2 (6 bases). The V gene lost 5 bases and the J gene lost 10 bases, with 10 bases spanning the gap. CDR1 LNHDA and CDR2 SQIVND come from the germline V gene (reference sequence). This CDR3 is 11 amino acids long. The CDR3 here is CASSFGGSQYF. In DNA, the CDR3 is TGTGCCAGTAGTTTCGGGGGTTCGCAGTATTTT.

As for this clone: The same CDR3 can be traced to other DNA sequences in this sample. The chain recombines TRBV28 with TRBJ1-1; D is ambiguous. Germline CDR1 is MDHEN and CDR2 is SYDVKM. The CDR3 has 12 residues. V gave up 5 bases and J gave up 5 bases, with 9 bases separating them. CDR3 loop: CASSTGSTEAFF. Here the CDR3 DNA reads TGTGCCAGCAGTACGGGGAGTACTGAAGCTTTCTTT.

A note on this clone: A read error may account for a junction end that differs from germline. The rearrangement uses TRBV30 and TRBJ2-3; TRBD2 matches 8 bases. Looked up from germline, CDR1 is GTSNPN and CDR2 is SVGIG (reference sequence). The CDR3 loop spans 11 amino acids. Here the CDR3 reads CAWSVTSGANF. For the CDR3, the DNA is TGTGCCTGGAGTGTTACTAGCGGCGCGAATTTT.

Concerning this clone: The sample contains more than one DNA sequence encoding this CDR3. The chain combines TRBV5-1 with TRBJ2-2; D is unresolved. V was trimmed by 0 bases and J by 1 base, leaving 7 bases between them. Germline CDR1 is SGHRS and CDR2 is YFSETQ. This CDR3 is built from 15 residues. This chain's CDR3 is CASSLGYGNTGELFF. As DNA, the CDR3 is TGCGCCAGCAGCTTGGGATACGGGAACACCGGGGAGCTGTTTTTT.

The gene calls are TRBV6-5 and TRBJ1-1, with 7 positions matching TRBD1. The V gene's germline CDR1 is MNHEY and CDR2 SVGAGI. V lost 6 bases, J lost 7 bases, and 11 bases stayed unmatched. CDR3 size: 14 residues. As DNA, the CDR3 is TGTGCCAGCAGCCTTTATCAGACAGGGATTGAAGCTTTCTTT. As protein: CASSLYQTGIEAFF.

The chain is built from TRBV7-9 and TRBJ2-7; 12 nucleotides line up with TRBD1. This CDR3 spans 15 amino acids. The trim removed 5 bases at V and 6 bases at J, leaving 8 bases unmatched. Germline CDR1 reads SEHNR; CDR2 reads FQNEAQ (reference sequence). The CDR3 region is CASSRGTGGFGEQYF. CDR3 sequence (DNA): TGTGCCAGCAGCAGAGGGACAGGGGGCTTCGGCGAGCAGTACTTC.

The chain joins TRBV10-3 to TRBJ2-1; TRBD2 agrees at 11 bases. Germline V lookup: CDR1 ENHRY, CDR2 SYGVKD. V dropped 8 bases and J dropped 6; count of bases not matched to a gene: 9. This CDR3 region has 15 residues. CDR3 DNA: TGTGCCATCGCAGGGGGGGGACTAGCGGCCAATGAGCAGTTCTTC. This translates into CAIAGGGLAANEQFF.

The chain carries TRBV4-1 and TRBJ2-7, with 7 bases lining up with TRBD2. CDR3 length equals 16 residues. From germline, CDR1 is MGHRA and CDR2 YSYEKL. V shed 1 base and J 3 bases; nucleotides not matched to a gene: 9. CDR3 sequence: CASSQGRARESYEQYF. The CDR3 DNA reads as TGCGCCAGCAGCCAAGGCCGGGCGCGGGAGAGCTACGAGCAGTACTTC.

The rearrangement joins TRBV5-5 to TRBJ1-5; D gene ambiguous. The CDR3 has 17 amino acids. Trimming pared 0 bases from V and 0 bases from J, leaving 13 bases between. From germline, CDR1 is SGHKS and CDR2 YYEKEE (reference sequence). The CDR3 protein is CASSLALVGYSNQPQHF. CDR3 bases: TGTGCCAGCAGCTTGGCCCTAGTAGGCTATAGCAATCAGCCCCAGCATTTT.

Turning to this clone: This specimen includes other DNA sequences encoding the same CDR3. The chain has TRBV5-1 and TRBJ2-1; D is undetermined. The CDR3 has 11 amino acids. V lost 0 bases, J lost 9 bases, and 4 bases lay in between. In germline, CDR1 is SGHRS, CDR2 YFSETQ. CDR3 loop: CASSLGVEQFF. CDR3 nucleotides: TGCGCCAGCAGCTTGGGAGTTGAGCAGTTCTTC.

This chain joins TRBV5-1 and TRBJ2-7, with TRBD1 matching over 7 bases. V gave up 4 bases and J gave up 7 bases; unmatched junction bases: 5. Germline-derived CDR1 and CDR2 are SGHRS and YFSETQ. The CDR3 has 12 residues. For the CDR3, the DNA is TGCGCCAGCAGCGGCCCAGGGGGAGAGCAGTACTTC. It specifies CASSGPGGEQYF.

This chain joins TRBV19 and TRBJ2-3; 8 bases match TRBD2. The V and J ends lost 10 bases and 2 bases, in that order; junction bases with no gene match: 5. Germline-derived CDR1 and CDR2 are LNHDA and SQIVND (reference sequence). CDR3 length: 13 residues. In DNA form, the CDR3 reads TGTGCCACCGGGACTAGTACCACAGATACGCAGTATTTT. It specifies CATGTSTTDTQYF.

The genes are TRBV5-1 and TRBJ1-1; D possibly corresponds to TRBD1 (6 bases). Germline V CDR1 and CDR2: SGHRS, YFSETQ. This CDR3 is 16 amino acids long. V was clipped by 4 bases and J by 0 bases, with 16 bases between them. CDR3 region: CASSPLTGSMNTEAFF. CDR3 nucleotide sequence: TGCGCCAGCAGCCCACTCACAGGGAGCATGAACACTGAAGCTTTCTTT.

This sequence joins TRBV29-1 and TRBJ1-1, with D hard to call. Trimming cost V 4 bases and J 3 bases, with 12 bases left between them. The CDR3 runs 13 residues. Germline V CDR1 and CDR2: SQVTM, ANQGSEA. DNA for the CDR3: TGCAGCGTTGGTAGGTTGAGGGACACTGAAGCTTTCTTT. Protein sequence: CSVGRLRDTEAFF.

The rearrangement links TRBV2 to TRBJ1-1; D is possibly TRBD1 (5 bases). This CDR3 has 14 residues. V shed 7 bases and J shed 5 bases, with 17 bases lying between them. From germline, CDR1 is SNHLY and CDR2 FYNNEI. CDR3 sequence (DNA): TGTGCCAGCAACACAGGCGGAAGTGTAACTGAAGCTTTCTTT. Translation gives CASNTGGSVTEAFF. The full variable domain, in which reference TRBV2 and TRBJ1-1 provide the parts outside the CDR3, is EPEVTQTPSHQVTQMGQEVILRCVPISNHLYFYWYRQILGQKVEFLVSFYNNEISEKSEIFDDQFSVERPDGSNFTLKIRSTKLEDSAMYFCASNTGGSVTEAFFGQGTRLTVV.

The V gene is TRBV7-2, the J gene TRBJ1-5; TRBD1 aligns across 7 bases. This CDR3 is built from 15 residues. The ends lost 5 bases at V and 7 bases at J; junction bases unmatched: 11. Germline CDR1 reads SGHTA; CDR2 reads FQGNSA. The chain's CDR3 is CASSPTHRGGQPQHF. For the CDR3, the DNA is TGTGCCAGCAGCCCTACCCACAGGGGCGGACAGCCCCAGCATTTT.

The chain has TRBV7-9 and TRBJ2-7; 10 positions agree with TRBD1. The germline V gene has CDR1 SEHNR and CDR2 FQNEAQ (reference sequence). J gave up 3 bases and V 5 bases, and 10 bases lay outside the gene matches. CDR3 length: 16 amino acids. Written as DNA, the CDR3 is TGTGCCAGCAGCGCCCAGCCGGGACAGGGGAACTACGAGCAGTACTTC. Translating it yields CASSAQPGQGNYEQYF.

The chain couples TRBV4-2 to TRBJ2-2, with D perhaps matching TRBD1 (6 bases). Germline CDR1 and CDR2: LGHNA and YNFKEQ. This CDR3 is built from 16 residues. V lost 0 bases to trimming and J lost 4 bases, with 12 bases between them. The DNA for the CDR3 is TGTGCCAGCAGCCAAGATAGGGGGATCCTCACCGGGGAGCTGTTTTTT. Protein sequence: CASSQDRGILTGELFF.

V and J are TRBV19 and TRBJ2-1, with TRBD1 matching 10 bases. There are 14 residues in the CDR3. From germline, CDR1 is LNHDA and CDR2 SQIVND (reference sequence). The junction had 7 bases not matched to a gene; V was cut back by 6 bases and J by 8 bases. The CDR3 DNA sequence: TGTGCCAGTAGCCGGGGACAGGGGAGCGATGAGCAGTTCTTC. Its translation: CASSRGQGSDEQFF.

The CDR3 spells CASSPLRAGLAGNEQYF. DNA for the CDR3: TGTGCCAGCAGCCCTCTCCGGGCGGGACTAGCGGGTAACGAGCAGTACTTC. The rearrangement links TRBV7-8 to TRBJ2-7, with 12 bases lining up with TRBD2. Germline V gene data show CDR1 as SGHVS and CDR2 as FQNEAQ. V shed 5 bases, J shed 5 bases, and the junction held 13 bases outside the gene matches. The length of the CDR3 is 17 residues.

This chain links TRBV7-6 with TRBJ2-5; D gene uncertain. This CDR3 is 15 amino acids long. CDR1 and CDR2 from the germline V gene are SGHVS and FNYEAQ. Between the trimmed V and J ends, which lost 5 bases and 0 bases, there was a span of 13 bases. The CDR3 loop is CASSHDGYYQETQYF. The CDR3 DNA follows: TGTGCCAGCAGCCATGACGGGTACTACCAAGAGACCCAGTACTTC. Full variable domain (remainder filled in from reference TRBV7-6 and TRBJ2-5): GAGVSQSPRYKVTKRGQDVALRCDPISGHVSLYWYRQALGQGPEFLTYFNYEAQQDKSGLPNDRFSAERPEGSISTLTIQRTEQRDSAMYRCASSHDGYYQETQYFGPGTRLLVL.

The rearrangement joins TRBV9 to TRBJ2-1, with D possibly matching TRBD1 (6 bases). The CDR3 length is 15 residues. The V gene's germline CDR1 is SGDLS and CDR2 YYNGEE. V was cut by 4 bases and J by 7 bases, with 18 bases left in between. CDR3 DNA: TGTGCCAGCAGCCCTGGGGGCCGTAGGGGTAATGAGCAGTTCTTC. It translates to CASSPGGRRGNEQFF.

The CDR3, as DNA: TGTGCCAGCAGCCGCTCCGGTGAAAAACTGTTTTTT. It yields the protein CASSRSGEKLFF. This chain joins TRBV6-5 and TRBJ1-4, with D uncertain. Germline V gives CDR1 MNHEY, CDR2 SVGAGI. The V end was cut by 6 bases, the J end by 7 bases, with 9 bases between. CDR3 size: 12 residues.